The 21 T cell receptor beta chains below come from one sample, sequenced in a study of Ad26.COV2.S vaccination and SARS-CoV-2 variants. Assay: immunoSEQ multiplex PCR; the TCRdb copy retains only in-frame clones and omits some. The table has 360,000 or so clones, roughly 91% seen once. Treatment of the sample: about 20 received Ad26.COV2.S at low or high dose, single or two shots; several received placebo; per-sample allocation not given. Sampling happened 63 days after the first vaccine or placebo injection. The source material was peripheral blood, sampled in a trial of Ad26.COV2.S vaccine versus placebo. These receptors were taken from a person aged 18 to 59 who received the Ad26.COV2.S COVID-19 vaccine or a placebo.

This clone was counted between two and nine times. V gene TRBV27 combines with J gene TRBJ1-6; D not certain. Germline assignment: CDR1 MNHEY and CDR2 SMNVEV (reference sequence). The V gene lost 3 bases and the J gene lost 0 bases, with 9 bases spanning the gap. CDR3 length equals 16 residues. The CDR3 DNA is TGTGCCAGCAGTTTTCAGAGGAGCTCCTATAATTCACCCCTCCACTTT. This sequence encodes CASSFQRSSYNSPLHF.

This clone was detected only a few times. The CDR3: CASSQDHTGENEKLFF. Written as DNA, the CDR3 is TGTGCCAGCAGCCAAGATCACACAGGGGAGAATGAAAAACTGTTTTTT. The chain has TRBV4-2 and TRBJ1-4, with 7 bases aligning to TRBD1. This CDR3 has 16 amino acids. Germline V lookup: CDR1 LGHNA, CDR2 YNFKEQ. Trimming removed 0 bases from V and 5 bases from J; junction bases left unmatched: 6.

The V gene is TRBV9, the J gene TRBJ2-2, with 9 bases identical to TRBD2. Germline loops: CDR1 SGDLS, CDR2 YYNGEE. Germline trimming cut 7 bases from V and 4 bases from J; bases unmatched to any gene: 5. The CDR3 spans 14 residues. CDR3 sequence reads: CASSAGGRTGELFF. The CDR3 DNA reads TGTGCCAGCTCGGCGGGGGGGCGCACCGGGGAGCTGTTTTTT. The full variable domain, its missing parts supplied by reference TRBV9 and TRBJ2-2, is DSGVTQTPKHLITATGQRVTLRCSPRSGDLSVYWYQQSLDQGLQFLIQYYNGEERAKGNILERFSAQQFPDLHSELNLSSLELGDSALYFCASSAGGRTGELFFGEGSRLTVL.

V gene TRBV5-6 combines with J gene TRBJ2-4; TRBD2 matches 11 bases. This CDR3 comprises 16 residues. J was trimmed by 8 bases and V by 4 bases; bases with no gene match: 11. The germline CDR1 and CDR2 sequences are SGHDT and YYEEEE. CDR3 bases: TGTGCCAGCAGCCCAAGACTAGCGGGGTATGTTGACATTCAGTACTTC. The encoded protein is CASSPRLAGYVDIQYF.

CDR3 in DNA: TGCAGCGTGTCTCCGTTCGGTAGCTCTGGGGCCAACGTCCTGACTTTC. It specifies CSVSPFGSSGANVLTF. This chain joins TRBV29-1 and TRBJ2-6, with D hard to call. The CDR3 has 16 residues. CDR1 and CDR2 (germline): SQVTM, ANQGSEA. V shed 6 bases and J shed 0 bases, with 15 bases lying between them.

CDR3 DNA: TGTGCCAGCAGTCCCGACCGGGATGCTCGATATTTCGGGGAGCTGTTTTTT. Residues: CASSPDRDARYFGELFF. This sequence joins TRBV6-2 or TRBV6-3 and TRBJ2-2, with D maybe TRBD2 (5 bases). Trimming removed 5 bases at V and 7 bases at J, with 23 bases between. The CDR3 consists of 17 residues. Germline values: CDR1 MNHEY, CDR2 SVGEGT.

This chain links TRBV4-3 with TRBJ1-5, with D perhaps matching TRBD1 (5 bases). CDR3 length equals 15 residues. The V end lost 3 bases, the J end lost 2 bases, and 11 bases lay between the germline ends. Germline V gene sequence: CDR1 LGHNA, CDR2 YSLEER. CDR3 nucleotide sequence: TGCGCCAGCAGCCAGGGGGGAGGTGGCAATCAGCCCCAGCATTTT. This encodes CASSQGGGGNQPQHF.

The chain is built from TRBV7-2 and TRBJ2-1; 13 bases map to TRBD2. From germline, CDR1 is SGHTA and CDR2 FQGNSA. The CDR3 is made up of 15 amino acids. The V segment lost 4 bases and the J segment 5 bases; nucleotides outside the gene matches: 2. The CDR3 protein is CASSWTSGGHNEQFF. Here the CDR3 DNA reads TGTGCCAGCAGCTGGACTAGCGGGGGCCACAATGAGCAGTTCTTC.

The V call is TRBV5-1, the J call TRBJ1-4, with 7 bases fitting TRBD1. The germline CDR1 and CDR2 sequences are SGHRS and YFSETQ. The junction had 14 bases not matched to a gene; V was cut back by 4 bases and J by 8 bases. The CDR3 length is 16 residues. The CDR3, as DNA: TGCGCCAGCAGCGGGGCGGGACAGCCCTCGAGGGAAAAACTGTTTTTT. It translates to CASSGAGQPSREKLFF.

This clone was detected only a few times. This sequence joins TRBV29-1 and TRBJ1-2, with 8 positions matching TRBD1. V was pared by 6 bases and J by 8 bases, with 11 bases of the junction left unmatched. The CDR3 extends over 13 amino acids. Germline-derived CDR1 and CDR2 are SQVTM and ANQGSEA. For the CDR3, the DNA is TGCAGCGTCCATTTTGGACAGGGACTCGGCTACACCTTC. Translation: CSVHFGQGLGYTF.

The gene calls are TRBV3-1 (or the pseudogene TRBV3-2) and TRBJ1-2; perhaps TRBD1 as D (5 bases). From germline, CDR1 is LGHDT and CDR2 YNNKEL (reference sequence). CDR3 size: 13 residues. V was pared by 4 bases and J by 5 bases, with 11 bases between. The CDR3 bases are TGTGCCAGCAGCCCGCAGGGCGAATATGGCTACACCTTC. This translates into CASSPQGEYGYTF.

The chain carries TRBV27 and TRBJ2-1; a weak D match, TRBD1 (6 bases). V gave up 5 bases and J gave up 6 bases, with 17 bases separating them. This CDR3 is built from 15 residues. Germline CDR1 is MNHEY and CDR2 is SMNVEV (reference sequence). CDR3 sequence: CASSLGGHGINEQFF. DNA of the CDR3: TGTGCCAGCAGTCTAGGGGGACACGGTATCAATGAGCAGTTCTTC.

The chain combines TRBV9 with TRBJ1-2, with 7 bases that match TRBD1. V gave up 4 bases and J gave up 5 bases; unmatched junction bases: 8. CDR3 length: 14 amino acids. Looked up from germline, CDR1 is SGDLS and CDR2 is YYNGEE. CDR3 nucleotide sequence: TGTGCCAGCAGCTCTCCGGGACAGAGGTATGGCTACACCTTC. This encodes CASSSPGQRYGYTF.

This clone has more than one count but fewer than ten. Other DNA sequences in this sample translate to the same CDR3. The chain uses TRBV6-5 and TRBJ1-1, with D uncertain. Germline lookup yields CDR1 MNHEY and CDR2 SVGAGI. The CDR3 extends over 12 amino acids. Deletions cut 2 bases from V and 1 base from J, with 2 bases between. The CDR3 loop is CASSYRNTEAFF. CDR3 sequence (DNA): TGTGCCAGCAGTTACAGGAACACTGAAGCTTTCTTT.

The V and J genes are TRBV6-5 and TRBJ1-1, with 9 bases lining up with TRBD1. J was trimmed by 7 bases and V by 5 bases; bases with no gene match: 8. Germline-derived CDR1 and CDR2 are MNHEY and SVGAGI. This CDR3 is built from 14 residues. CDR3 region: CASSPRTGALEAFF. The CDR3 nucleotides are TGTGCCAGCAGTCCCAGGACAGGGGCCCTTGAAGCTTTCTTT.

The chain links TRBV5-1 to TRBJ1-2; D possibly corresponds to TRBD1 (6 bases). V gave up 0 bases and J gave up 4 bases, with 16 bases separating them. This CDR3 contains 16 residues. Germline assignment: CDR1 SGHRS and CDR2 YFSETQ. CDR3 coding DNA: TGCGCCAGCAGCTTGGAGGGGGTCGTCTCCTCCTATGGCTACACCTTC. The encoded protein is CASSLEGVVSSYGYTF. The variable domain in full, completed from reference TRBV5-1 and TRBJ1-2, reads KAGVTQTPRYLIKTRGQQVTLSCSPISGHRSVSWYQQTPGQGLQFLFEYFSETQRNKGNFPGRFSGRQFSNSRSEMNVSTLELGDSALYLCASSLEGVVSSYGYTFGSGTRLTVV.

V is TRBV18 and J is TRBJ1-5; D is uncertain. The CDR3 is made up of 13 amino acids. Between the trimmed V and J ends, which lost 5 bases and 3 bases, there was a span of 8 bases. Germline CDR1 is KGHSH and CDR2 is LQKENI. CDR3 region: CASSASDNQPQHF. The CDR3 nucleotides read TGTGCCAGCTCAGCATCTGACAATCAGCCCCAGCATTTT. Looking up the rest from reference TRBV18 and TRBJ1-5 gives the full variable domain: NAGVMQNPRHLVRRRGQEARLRCSPMKGHSHVYWYRQLPEEGLKFMVYLQKENIIDESGMPKERFSAEFPKEGPSILRIQQVVRGDSAAYFCASSASDNQPQHFGDGTRLSIL.

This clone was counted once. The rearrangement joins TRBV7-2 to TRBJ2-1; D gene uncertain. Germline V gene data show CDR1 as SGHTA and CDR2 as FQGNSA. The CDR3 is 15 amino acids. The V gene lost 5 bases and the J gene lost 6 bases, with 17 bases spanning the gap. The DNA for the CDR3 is TGTGCCAGCAGCAATATCCCCACTTTGGGCAATGAGCAGTTCTTC. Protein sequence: CASSNIPTLGNEQFF.

CDR3 loop: CASSHIPGQGAWNEQFF. The CDR3 nucleotides read TGTGCCAGCAGCCACATACCGGGACAGGGGGCTTGGAATGAGCAGTTCTTC. V usage is TRBV7-9 and J usage is TRBJ2-1; 12 bases agree with TRBD1. The CDR3 has 17 residues. V shed 5 bases and J 7 bases; nucleotides not matched to a gene: 12. Germline loops: CDR1 SEHNR, CDR2 FQNEAQ (reference sequence).

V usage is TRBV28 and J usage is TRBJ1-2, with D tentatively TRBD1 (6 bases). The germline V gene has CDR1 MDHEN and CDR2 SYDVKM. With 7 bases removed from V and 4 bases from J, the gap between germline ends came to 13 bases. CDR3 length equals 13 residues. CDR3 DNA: TGTGCCAGCACTTCGGACAGCCCCTATGGCTACACCTTC. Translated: CASTSDSPYGYTF.

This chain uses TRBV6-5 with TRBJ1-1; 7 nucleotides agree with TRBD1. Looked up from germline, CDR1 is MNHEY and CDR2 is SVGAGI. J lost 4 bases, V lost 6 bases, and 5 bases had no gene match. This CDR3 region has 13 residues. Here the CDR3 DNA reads TGTGCCAGCAGAACAGGGGATGGCACTGAAGCTTTCTTT. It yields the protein CASRTGDGTEAFF.